This is a list of T cell receptor beta chains from one sample in a study of CD8 T cells in ankylosing spondylitis. Via MiXCR, TCRdb re-called the 5' RACE reads, giving one row per CDR3 protein. The repertoire includes roughly 130,000 distinct CDR3 sequences, roughly an eighth of them detected once, and approximately 3.1% sits in the top ten. Sequenced material: blood, either unsorted or a sorted T cell fraction (not recorded which). All receptors come from a female donor with ankylosing spondylitis or in good health (not recorded which). CDR3s leave out the opening cysteine and the closing phenylalanine or tryptophan. Each record gives: V gene, CDR3 protein.

>TRBV9
ASSLDGREETQY
>TRBV6-6
ASSSSLSYEQY
>TRBV11-2
ASSLVQIYEQY
>TRBV20-1
SGTPRTFYEQY
>TRBV5-1
ASSSTDSTDTQY
>TRBV7-7
ASAMGSGGYNEQF
>TRBV7-9
ASSLGPTGSSYEQY
>TRBV20-1
SARGQGAGDTQY
>TRBV12-5
ASGLAILSGSLNEQF
>TRBV28
ASSWGQANTGELF
>TRBV5-1
ASSPGGVANEKLF
>TRBV18
ASSPRGEETQY
>TRBV6-1
ASSEVAGVDEQY
>TRBV2
ASRTTGTALNEQF
>TRBV14
ASSHRTSPTTETQY
>TRBV7-6
ASTPGPSSETQY
>TRBV29-1
SVSHGTGTNQPQH
>TRBV20-1
RGLVGRHTEAF
>TRBV6-1
ASRREAHPYEQY
>TRBV5-1
ASSLGPGQGSGNTIY
>TRBV5-1
ASSLGHTDTQY
>TRBV9
ASSVRGTTDTQY
>TRBV7-9
ASSSVSTTGFYEQY
>TRBV5-5
ASSLADRHQPQH
>TRBV12-3/TRBV12-4
ASSLGGPNIQY
>TRBV30
AWSTRVDTEAF
>TRBV20-1
SATPSGTLH
>TRBV28
ASRIRDSPLH
>TRBV4-1
ASSLPDSYGYT
>TRBV12-3/TRBV12-4
ASSVSGRGGPDTQY
>TRBV29-1
SVEARNEQF
>TRBV28
ASSLIFQPQH
>TRBV5-1
ASSLRAGTEAF
>TRBV6-5
ASSYWGATRYNEQF
>TRBV9
ASSVGTLLTGELF
>TRBV2
ASWDYGRVDTQY
>TRBV27
ASSTLERAASSYEQY
>TRBV20-1
SASLAGVYSSYEQY
>TRBV20-1
SVLSADGQYQETQY
>TRBV4-2
ASSQEPLGSNPYEQY
>TRBV27
ASSRHRGAGELF
>TRBV18
ASSPPGTDYGYT
>TRBV18
ASSPSSWRTGELF
>TRBV7-3
ASSFILGTDYEQY
>TRBV19
ASRDFYSPGANVLT
>TRBV12-3/TRBV12-4
ASSFGGAGANVLT
>TRBV7-2
ASSLVSAGANSPLH
>TRBV7-3
ASSPQGAVTYNEQF
>TRBV12-3/TRBV12-4
ASSFSGYGYT
>TRBV5-1
ASSLKGSLYEQY
>TRBV14
ASSQATSGRYEQY
>TRBV28
ASSSPFAGGESDTQY
>TRBV7-9
ASSIRDNSYEQY
>TRBV7-9
ASSPKDRRPYEQY
>TRBV3-1
ASSQWTGPLYEQY
>TRBV30
AWGGGRSSYEQY
>TRBV5-8
ASSSLLSHEQY
>TRBV6-5
ASRPGSSNQPQH
>TRBV5-6
ARGPGRFCGSGYNEQF
>TRBV5-1
ASSPEGDPSHEQF